These 5 T cell receptor beta chains originate from one sample sequenced in a study of blood T cell repertoires in COVID-19. Data came from immunoSEQ multiplex PCR; TCRdb stores just in-frame clones and leaves some out. The sample shows 35,000 or so clones, around three quarters of them seen only once. The sample was peripheral blood. These receptors all stem from a woman aged 65 to 85 with acute or convalescent COVID-19.

This rearrangement joins TRBV6-1 to TRBJ1-5, with a tentative D call TRBD1 (5 bases). The CDR3 is 15 residues long. The germline V gene has CDR1 MNHNS and CDR2 SASEGT. Trimming took 1 base from V and 1 from J, leaving 8 bases between them. For the CDR3, the DNA is TGTGCCAGCAGTGAAGAGGGGCTCAGCAATCAGCCCCAGCATTTT. It encodes CASSEEGLSNQPQHF.

This rearrangement joins TRBV28 to TRBJ2-7; 8 positions match TRBD2. V lost 5 bases and J lost 5; bases outside the gene matches: 8. Per the germline V gene, CDR1 is MDHEN and CDR2 is SYDVKM. The length of the CDR3 is 14 residues. The CDR3 DNA reads as TGTGCCAGCAGTAGTGCTAGCGGGTTCCACGAGCAGTACTTC. Amino acid sequence: CASSSASGFHEQYF. The full variable domain, completed using reference TRBV28 and TRBJ2-7, is DVKVTQSSRYLVKRTGEKVFLECVQDMDHENMFWYRQDPGLGLRLIYFSYDVKMKEKGDIPEGYSVSREKKERFSLILESASTNQTSMYLCASSSASGFHEQYFGPGTRLTVT.

This chain uses TRBV27 with TRBJ1-1; TRBD1 matches at 7 bases. The CDR3 covers 15 residues. Germline V gives CDR1 MNHEY, CDR2 SMNVEV (reference sequence). The junction had 8 bases not matched to a gene; V was cut back by 6 bases and J by 1 base. The CDR3 DNA is TGTGCCAGCAGGAACATTGGACAGGAGAACACTGAAGCTTTCTTT. Its protein is CASRNIGQENTEAFF.

The chain is built from TRBV4-2 and TRBJ2-7; 11 nucleotides agree with TRBD2. V lost 0 bases to trimming and J lost 7 bases; unmatched junction nucleotides: 14. There are 18 residues in the CDR3. Germline V lookup: CDR1 LGHNA, CDR2 YNFKEQ. CDR3 in DNA: TGTGCCAGCAGCCAAGATTGGGGGACTAGCGGTTTTGTGGGGGAGCAGTACTTC. This translates into CASSQDWGTSGFVGEQYF.

J is TRBJ1-2 and V is TRBV6-4; D gene ambiguous. The CDR3 runs to 13 residues. Germline loops: CDR1 MRHNA, CDR2 SNTAGT. V lost 3 bases to trimming and J lost 4 bases, with 9 bases between them. CDR3 residues: CASSESGFYGYTF. CDR3 sequence (DNA): TGTGCCAGCAGTGAGTCCGGGTTCTATGGCTACACCTTC.